This entry lists 13 T cell receptor beta chains sequenced from one sample in a study of cytomegalovirus exposure and HLA in healthy donors. It was with 60 Vbeta and 13 Jbeta primers that the PCR ran. Some clones are missing from TCRdb's copy, which holds only in-frame ones; the method was immunoSEQ multiplex PCR. This table holds 110,000 to 150,000 clones, about 80% found once. The sequenced material came from PBMCs. The receptors originated from a woman aged 35 to 49 in good health and CMV-seronegative.

The chain joins TRBV25-1 to TRBJ2-1, with 7 nucleotides matching TRBD2. The V and J ends lost 1 base and 9 bases, in that order; junction bases with no gene match: 15. Germline CDR1 is MGHDK and CDR2 is SYGVNS. CDR3 size: 17 residues. The CDR3 here is CASSEWTSPTGFGEQFF. The CDR3 DNA follows: TGTGCCAGCAGTGAATGGACTAGTCCCACGGGTTTCGGTGAGCAGTTCTTC.

The V call is TRBV4-1, the J call TRBJ1-2; perhaps TRBD1 as D (6 bases). Germline CDR1 is MGHRA and CDR2 is YSYEKL. This CDR3 has 15 amino acids. The germline V and J ends were trimmed by 0 bases and 4 bases, with 12 bases remaining between them. The CDR3 DNA is TGCGCCAGCAGCCAAGAGTCAACGGACAGCTATGGCTACACCTTC. It is translated as CASSQESTDSYGYTF.

This clone was counted a single time. The chain joins TRBV5-1 to TRBJ2-7; 9 bases map to TRBD1. V was clipped by 3 bases and J by 0 bases; unmatched bases: 4. Looked up from germline, CDR1 is SGHRS and CDR2 is YFSETQ. This CDR3 contains 15 residues. The CDR3 DNA reads as TGCGCCAGCAGCTGGACAGGGGACTACTCCTACGAGCAGTACTTC. Encoded protein: CASSWTGDYSYEQYF.

The J gene is TRBJ1-3, the V gene TRBV5-6; D is unclear. Germline CDR1 and CDR2: SGHDT and YYEEEE. The V gene lost 1 base and the J gene lost 6 bases, with 14 bases spanning the gap. This CDR3 is 15 amino acids long. The DNA of the CDR3 is TGTGCCAGCAGCTTGAAAGCCGAGGGTTCAAACACCATATATTTT. This translates into CASSLKAEGSNTIYF.

The chain joins TRBV5-6 to TRBJ2-7; 10 bases are shared with TRBD2. CDR1 is SGHDT, CDR2 YYEEEE, per germline. V lost 1 base to trimming and J lost 2 bases; unmatched junction nucleotides: 15. The CDR3 consists of 19 residues. The CDR3 DNA reads TGTGCCAGCAGCTTGTTCCTAGCGGGAGCTCCGATTGATCCCTACGAGCAGTACTTC. The encoded protein is CASSLFLAGAPIDPYEQYF.

The CDR3 spells CASSISAVTRRWEQFF. The CDR3 region has the DNA TGTGCCAGCAGCATCTCGGCGGTCACGCGACGCTGGGAGCAGTTCTTC. The rearrangement joins TRBV27 to TRBJ2-1, with D unclear. Germline CDR1 reads MNHEY; CDR2 reads SMNVEV (reference sequence). V was pared by 6 bases and J by 10 bases, with 25 bases between. The CDR3 covers 16 residues.

V and J are TRBV2 and TRBJ2-5; D might be TRBD2 (5 bases). V was clipped by 9 bases and J by 7 bases, with 15 bases between them. The CDR3 consists of 12 residues. Looked up from germline, CDR1 is SNHLY and CDR2 is FYNNEI. This CDR3 is CARDPPAGTQYF. The DNA of the CDR3 is TGTGCCAGGGACCCCCCCGCGGGGACCCAGTACTTC.

The CDR3 DNA is TGTGCCAGCTCACCACCCGGGCAGGGTTTTACTGGAAACACCATATATTTT. This translates into CASSPPGQGFTGNTIYF. J is TRBJ1-3 and V is TRBV18; D possibly corresponds to TRBD1 (5 bases). V lost 0 bases to trimming and J lost 2 bases, with 14 bases between them. This CDR3 contains 17 residues. Per germline, CDR1 KGHSH and CDR2 LQKENI.

The CDR3 DNA is TGCGCCAGCAGCTTGCCCGACAGGGCAGATACGCAGTATTTT. Translated: CASSLPDRADTQYF. V gene TRBV5-1 combines with J gene TRBJ2-3; TRBD1 agrees at 7 bases. There are 14 residues in the CDR3. V trimming: 1 base; J trimming: 4 bases; junction bases outside the gene matches: 3. Per germline, CDR1 SGHRS and CDR2 YFSETQ.

This sequence joins TRBV13 and TRBJ2-7; 8 bases align to TRBD1. This CDR3 has 17 residues. V dropped 6 bases and J dropped 0; count of bases not matched to a gene: 13. The germline V gene encodes CDR1 PRHDT and CDR2 FYEKMQ (reference sequence). The CDR3 DNA reads TGTGCCAGCAGTTCCCTCGACAGGGGAAGAAGCTCCTACGAGCAGTACTTC. Translation: CASSSLDRGRSSYEQYF.

V is TRBV29-1 and J is TRBJ2-1, with D maybe TRBD2 (6 bases). The CDR3 is made up of 13 amino acids. V was trimmed by 7 bases and J by 2 bases, leaving 12 bases between them. CDR1 and CDR2 from the germline V gene are SQVTM and ANQGSEA. CDR3 in amino acids: CSGLGVTYNEQFF. The CDR3 DNA reads TGCAGCGGACTAGGAGTAACCTACAATGAGCAGTTCTTC.

This clone was observed a few times. The chain joins TRBV6-5 to TRBJ1-2; TRBD1 matches at 7 bases. J was trimmed by 7 bases and V by 4 bases; bases with no gene match: 6. The germline V gene has CDR1 MNHEY and CDR2 SVGAGI. CDR3 length: 13 residues. This chain's CDR3 is CASSLSQGIGYTF. The CDR3 region has the DNA TGTGCCAGCAGTTTATCACAGGGGATTGGCTACACCTTC.

The gene calls are TRBV7-8 and TRBJ1-4, with D possibly TRBD1 on 6 matching bases. Germline V gene data show CDR1 as SGHVS and CDR2 as FQNEAQ. V lost 6 bases and J 9 bases, leaving 14 bases between the germline ends. This CDR3 has 13 amino acids. CDR3 region: CASSFRGGQKLFF. DNA for the CDR3: TGTGCCAGCAGTTTCCGGGGGGGCCAAAAACTGTTTTTT.